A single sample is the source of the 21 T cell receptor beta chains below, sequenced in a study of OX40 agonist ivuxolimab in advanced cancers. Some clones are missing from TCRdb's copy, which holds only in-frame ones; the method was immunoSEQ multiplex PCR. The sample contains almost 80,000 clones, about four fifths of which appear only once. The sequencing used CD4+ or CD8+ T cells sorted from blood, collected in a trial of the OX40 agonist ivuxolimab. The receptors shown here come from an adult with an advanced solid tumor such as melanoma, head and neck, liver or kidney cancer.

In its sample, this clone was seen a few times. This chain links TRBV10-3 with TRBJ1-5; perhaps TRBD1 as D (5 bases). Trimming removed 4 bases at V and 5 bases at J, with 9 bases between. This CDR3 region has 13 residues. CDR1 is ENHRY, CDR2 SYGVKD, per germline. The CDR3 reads CAISVDSDQPQHF. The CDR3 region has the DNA TGTGCCATCAGTGTTGACAGTGATCAGCCCCAGCATTTT.

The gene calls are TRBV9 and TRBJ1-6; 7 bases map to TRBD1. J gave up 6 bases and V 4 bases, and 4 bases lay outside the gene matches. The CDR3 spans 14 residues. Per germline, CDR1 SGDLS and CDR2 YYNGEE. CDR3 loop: CASSTDRANSPLHF. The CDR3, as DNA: TGTGCCAGCAGCACAGACAGGGCTAATTCACCCCTCCACTTT.

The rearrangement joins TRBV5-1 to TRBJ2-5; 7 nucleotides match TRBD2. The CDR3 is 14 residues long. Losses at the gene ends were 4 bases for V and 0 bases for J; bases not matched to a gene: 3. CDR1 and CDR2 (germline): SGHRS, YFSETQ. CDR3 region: CASSPGGYQETQYF. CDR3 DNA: TGCGCCAGCAGCCCCGGGGGGTACCAAGAGACCCAGTACTTC.

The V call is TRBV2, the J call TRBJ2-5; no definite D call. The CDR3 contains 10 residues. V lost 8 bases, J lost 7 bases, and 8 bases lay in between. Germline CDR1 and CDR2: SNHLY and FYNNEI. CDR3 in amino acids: CASRGVTQYF. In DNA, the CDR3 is TGTGCCAGCCGTGGGGTGACCCAGTACTTC.

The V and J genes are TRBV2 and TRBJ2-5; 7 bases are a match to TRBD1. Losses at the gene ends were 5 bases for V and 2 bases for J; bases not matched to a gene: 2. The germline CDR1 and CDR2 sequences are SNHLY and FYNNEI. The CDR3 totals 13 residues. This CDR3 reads CASSTGAQETQYF. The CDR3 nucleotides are TGTGCCAGCAGTACAGGGGCTCAAGAGACCCAGTACTTC.

The CDR3 here is CASSSGGFFEKLFF. In DNA, the CDR3 is TGCGCCAGCAGCTCCGGCGGTTTCTTCGAAAAACTGTTTTTT. J is TRBJ1-4 and V is TRBV5-1; D unresolved. CDR3 size: 14 residues. The V gene lost 3 bases and the J gene lost 8 bases, with 14 bases spanning the gap. Germline CDR1 and CDR2: SGHRS and YFSETQ.

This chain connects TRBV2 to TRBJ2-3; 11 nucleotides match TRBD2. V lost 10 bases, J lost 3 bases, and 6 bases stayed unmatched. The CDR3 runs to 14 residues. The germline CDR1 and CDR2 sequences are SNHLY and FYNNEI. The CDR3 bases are TGTGCCATTACTAGCGGGAGCGTTACAGATACGCAGTATTTT. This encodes CAITSGSVTDTQYF.

The CDR3 DNA is TGTGCCAGCAGCCCCACATGGGTGGTGGGCCAGCCCCAGCATTTT. Protein: CASSPTWVVGQPQHF. The chain has TRBV2 and TRBJ1-5; no firm D call. This CDR3 comprises 15 residues. In germline, CDR1 is SNHLY, CDR2 FYNNEI. The V end was cut by 6 bases, the J end by 7 bases, with 19 bases between.

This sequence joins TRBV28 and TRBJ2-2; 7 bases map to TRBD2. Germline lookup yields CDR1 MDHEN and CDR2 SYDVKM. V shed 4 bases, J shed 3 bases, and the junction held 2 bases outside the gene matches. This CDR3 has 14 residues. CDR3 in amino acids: CASSYSGYTGELFF. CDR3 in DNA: TGTGCCAGCAGTTATAGCGGGTACACCGGGGAGCTGTTTTTT.

The CDR3 region is CASSWMSYNEQFF. The CDR3 DNA sequence: TGTGCCAGCAGCTGGATGTCCTACAATGAGCAGTTCTTC. This chain connects TRBV7-2 to TRBJ2-1, with unresolved D. This CDR3 contains 13 residues. V was clipped by 4 bases and J by 1 base, with 5 bases between them. Germline assignment: CDR1 SGHTA and CDR2 FQGNSA.

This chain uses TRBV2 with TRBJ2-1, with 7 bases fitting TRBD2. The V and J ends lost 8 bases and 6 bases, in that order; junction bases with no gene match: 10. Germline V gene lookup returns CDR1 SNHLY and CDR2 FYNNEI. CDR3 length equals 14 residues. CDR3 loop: CASAVERDVNEQFF. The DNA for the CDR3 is TGTGCCAGCGCTGTGGAGCGGGATGTCAATGAGCAGTTCTTC.

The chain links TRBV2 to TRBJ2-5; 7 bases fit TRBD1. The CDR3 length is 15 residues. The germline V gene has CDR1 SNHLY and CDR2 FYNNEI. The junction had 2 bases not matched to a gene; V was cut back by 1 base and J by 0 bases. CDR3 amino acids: CASSEGDRDQETQYF. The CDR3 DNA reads TGTGCCAGCAGTGAAGGAGACAGGGACCAAGAGACCCAGTACTTC.

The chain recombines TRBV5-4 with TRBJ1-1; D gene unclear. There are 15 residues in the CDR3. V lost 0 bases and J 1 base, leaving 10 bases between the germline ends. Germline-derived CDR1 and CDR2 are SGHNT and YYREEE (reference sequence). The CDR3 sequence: CASSLDYGENTEAFF. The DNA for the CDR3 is TGTGCCAGCAGCTTGGATTATGGGGAGAACACTGAAGCTTTCTTT.

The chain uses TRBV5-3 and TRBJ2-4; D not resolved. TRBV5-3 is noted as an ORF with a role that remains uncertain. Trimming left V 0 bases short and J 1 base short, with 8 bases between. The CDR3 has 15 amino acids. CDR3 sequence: CARSLVWAAKNIQYF. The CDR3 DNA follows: TGTGCCAGAAGCTTGGTTTGGGCGGCCAAAAACATTCAGTACTTC.

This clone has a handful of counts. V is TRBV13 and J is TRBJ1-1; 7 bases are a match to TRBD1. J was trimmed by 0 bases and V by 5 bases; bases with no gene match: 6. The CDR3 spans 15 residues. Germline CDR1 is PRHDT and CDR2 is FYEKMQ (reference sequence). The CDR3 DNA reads TGTGCCAGCAGCCCCCAAGACAGGGTGAACACTGAAGCTTTCTTT. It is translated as CASSPQDRVNTEAFF.

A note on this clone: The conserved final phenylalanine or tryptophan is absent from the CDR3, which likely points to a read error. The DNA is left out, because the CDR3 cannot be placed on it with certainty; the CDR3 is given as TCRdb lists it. The CDR3 region is CASSYSLGREKGWG. The chain recombines TRBV6-6 with TRBJ1-1. The CDR3 is 14 residues long, counting both termini. Per germline, CDR1 MNHNY and CDR2 SVGAGI (reference sequence).

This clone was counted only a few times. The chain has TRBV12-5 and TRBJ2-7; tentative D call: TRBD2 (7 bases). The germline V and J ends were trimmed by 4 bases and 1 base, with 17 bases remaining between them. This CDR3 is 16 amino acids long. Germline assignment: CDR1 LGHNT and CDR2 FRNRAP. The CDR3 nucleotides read TGTGCTAGTGGTTCGACCGGGGGGACAAGATCCTACGAGCAGTACTTC. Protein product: CASGSTGGTRSYEQYF.

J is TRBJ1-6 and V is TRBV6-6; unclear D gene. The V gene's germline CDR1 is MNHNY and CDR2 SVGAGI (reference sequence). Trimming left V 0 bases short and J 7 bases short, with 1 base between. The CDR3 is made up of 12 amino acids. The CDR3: CASSYSNSPLHF. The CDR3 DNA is TGTGCCAGCAGTTACTCGAATTCACCCCTCCACTTT.

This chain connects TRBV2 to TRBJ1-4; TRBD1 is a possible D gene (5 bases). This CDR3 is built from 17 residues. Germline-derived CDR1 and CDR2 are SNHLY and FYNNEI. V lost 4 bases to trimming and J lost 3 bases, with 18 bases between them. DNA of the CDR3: TGTGCCAGCAGTGCAGGGCCAGGGCTGAAACCTAATGAAAAACTGTTTTTT. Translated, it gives CASSAGPGLKPNEKLFF.

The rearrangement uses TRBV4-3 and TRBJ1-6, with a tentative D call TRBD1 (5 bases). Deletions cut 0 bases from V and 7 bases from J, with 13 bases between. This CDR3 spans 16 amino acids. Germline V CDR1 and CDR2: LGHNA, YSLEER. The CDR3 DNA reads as TGCGCCAGCAGCCAAGATTGGGCAGGGCTCAATTCACCCCTCCACTTT. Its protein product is CASSQDWAGLNSPLHF.

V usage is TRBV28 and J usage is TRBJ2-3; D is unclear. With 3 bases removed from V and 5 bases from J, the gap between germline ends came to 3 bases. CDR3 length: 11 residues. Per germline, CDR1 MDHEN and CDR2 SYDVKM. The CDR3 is CASSFRDTQYF. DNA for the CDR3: TGTGCCAGCAGTTTCCGAGATACGCAGTATTTT.